The T cell receptor (beta chain) described here comes from a study of cytomegalovirus exposure and HLA in healthy donors. The assay was immunoSEQ multiplex PCR, and TCRdb's table has in-frame clones only and misses some. The sample has tens of thousands of clones; approximately 91% are singletons. The table lists this clone with a count of one. The antigen is unknown. This CDR3 is 14 amino acids long. V was pared by 4 bases and J by 7 bases, with 12 bases between. Germline V gene data show CDR1 as SGHRS and CDR2 as YFSETQ. Notes on the study in general: 150 to 200 TCR beta chains were listed as cytomegalovirus-associated.

Specimen: PBMCs. This clonotype was sampled from a man aged 25-45 years in good health and CMV-seronegative. The V and J genes are TRBV5-1 and TRBJ1-6; D is possibly TRBD1 (6 bases). The CDR3 loop reads CASSLNRENSPLHF. The CDR3 nucleotides read TGCGCCAGCAGCCTGAACAGGGAAAATTCACCCCTCCACTTT.